The rows below give T cell receptor beta chains drawn from one sample of a study of regulatory T cells in long-lasting Graves disease. Each CDR3 protein gets one entry after TCRdb re-called the multiplex PCR reads with MiXCR. The table has about 620,000 distinct CDR3 sequences, roughly 15% seen once. These same records also appear under a second study, on T cells in Graves' hyperthyroidism and ophthalmopathy.

The source material was peripheral blood mononuclear cells (PBMCs), sampled at new diagnosis, from a patient treated with antithyroid drugs. Every receptor here comes from a woman in her twenties or thirties with Graves disease. CDR3s include the opening cysteine and the closing phenylalanine or tryptophan. Fields, in order: V gene, J gene, D gene, clone size, CDR3 DNA, CDR3 protein. D genes are given only for firm matches. A row's size may be missing; if present it is once, few, many or a size class.

>TRBV20-1|TRBJ2-1|TRBD2|few
TGCAGTGCTCACAGCGGGAGCTCCAATGAGCAGTTCTTC
CSAHSGSSNEQFF
>TRBV7-3|TRBJ2-3|.|many
TGTGCCAGCAGCCAGACAGGAGACACAGATACGCAGTATTTT
CASSQTGDTDTQYF
>TRBV15|TRBJ2-1|.|few
TGTGCCACCAGCAGAGCAGCCCTAGCGTACAATGAGCAGTTCTTC
CATSRAALAYNEQFF
>TRBV19|TRBJ2-6|.|few
TGTGCCAGTAGATTGTTTGAGTCTGGGGCCAACGTCCTGACTTTC
CASRLFESGANVLTF
>TRBV30|TRBJ1-2|.|few
TGTGCCTGGATCCCGGGGCCAGATGGCTACACCTTC
CAWIPGPDGYTF
>TRBV6-5|TRBJ1-5|.|many
TGTGCCAGCAGTTACGTCAGTCATCAGCCCCAGCATTTT
CASSYVSHQPQHF
>TRBV29-1|TRBJ1-1|.|.
TGCAGCGTGGCCAGGGAAAAAGCTTTCTTT
CSVAREKAFF
>TRBV6-1|TRBJ2-3|.|few
TGTGCCAGCGGAGGGGGGCAGGGCACAGATACGCAGTATTTT
CASGGGQGTDTQYF
>TRBV9|TRBJ2-4|.|.
TGTGCCAGCAGCGTAGAGAGCACAGAGTCGGTTCAGTACTTC
CASSVESTESVQYF
>TRBV5-1|TRBJ1-1|.|many
TGTGCCAGCAGCTTAGGTACAGGGATGAACACTGAAGCTTTCTTT
CASSLGTGMNTEAFF
>TRBV30|TRBJ1-6|.|.
TGTGCCTGGGGGCCCTCCGCCCTCCACTTT
CAWGPSALHF
>TRBV24-1|TRBJ2-5|.|few
TGTGCCACCAGTGAGAATGCAGGGGCGCGGGGGGAGACCCAGTACTTC
CATSENAGARGETQYF
>TRBV3-1|TRBJ2-7|.|.
TGTGCCAGCAGCCAAGTATCCAGCAACGAGCAGTACTTC
CASSQVSSNEQYF
>TRBV11-3|TRBJ2-1|TRBD2|.
TGTGCCAGCAGCTTAGGGGCGAGCGGGAGGAGAAATGAGCAGTTCTTC
CASSLGASGRRNEQFF
>TRBV20-1|TRBJ2-1|.|many
TGCAGTGCTAGCCTCTTGGTGGTTAGCGGAGCTTACAATGAGCAGTTCTTC
CSASLLVVSGAYNEQFF
>TRBV28|TRBJ2-3|.|.
TGTGCCAGCACTCAGTACAATACGCAGTATTTT
CASTQYNTQYF
>TRBV6-1|TRBJ1-5|.|many
TGTGCCAGCACAGAGGGGTTAAGCAATCAGCCCCAGCATTTT
CASTEGLSNQPQHF
>TRBV15|TRBJ1-2|.|many
TGTGCCACCAGCGGGGAAGGGAACTATGGCTACACCTTC
CATSGEGNYGYTF
>TRBV2|TRBJ2-7|TRBD2|many
TGTGCCAGCAGTGATCGGTTGGCTAGCGGGAGGGAACCATACGAGCAGTACTTC
CASSDRLASGREPYEQYF
>TRBV5-1|TRBJ2-6|.|.
TGCGCCAGCAGCTCCAGGGTAATCCGCTCTGGGGCCAACGTCCTGACTTTC
CASSSRVIRSGANVLTF
>TRBV15|TRBJ2-7|.|.
TGTGCCACCAGCAGAGTCTTGGGACATGGATTCTACGAGCAGTACTTC
CATSRVLGHGFYEQYF
>TRBV24-1|TRBJ2-7|.|few
TGTGCCACCAGTAGTATTTTACAGACCATCTACGAGCAGTACTTC
CATSSILQTIYEQYF
>TRBV3-1|TRBJ2-7|.|many
TGTGCCAGCAGCCAAGGACGGGCGTCCGAGCAGTACTTC
CASSQGRASEQYF
>TRBV7-6|TRBJ2-1|.|few
TGTGCCAGCAGCCACCTCGGGCCTAAGGATGAGCAGTTCTTC
CASSHLGPKDEQFF
>TRBV3-1|TRBJ1-6|.|many
TGTGCCAGCAGCGGACAGACGGGTCCACCCCTCCACTTT
CASSGQTGPPLHF
>TRBV6-1|TRBJ2-3|TRBD2|.
TGTGCCAGCAGTTTCACTAGCGGGACTGGCACAGATACGCAGTATTTT
CASSFTSGTGTDTQYF
>TRBV19|TRBJ1-1|.|.
TGTGCCAGTAGCCGATATGGTGGAGGTGAAAGGGGGACTTTCTTT
CASSRYGGGERGTFF
>TRBV2|TRBJ1-5|.|many
TGTGCCAGCAGTGAACTCAGGGCCGGGTCCCAGCATTTT
CASSELRAGSQHF
>TRBV12-3/TRBV12-4|TRBJ1-2|.|many
TGTGCCAGCAGTTCGCAGGGTAACTATGGCTACACCTTC
CASSSQGNYGYTF
>TRBV19|TRBJ1-6|.|many
.
CASSIVGPGTPVHF
>TRBV6-1|TRBJ2-7|.|few
TGTGCCAGCGGCGGGCCCCGCGACTACGAGCAGTACTTC
CASGGPRDYEQYF
>TRBV5-8|TRBJ2-3|TRBD2|few
TGTGCCAGCAGCTTGGGTGATAGCGGGAGGATCACAGATACGCAGTATTTT
CASSLGDSGRITDTQYF
>TRBV12-3/TRBV12-4|TRBJ2-7|.|many
TGTGCCAGCAGTCCCGGTTTAGACTCCTACGAGCAGTACTTC
CASSPGLDSYEQYF
>TRBV30|TRBJ1-1|.|.
TGTGCCTGCTCACCGACGGTAGAAGCTTTCTTT
CACSPTVEAFF
>TRBV10-2|TRBJ2-7|TRBD2|many
TGCGCCAGCAGTACGGGAGGGCGAGTCTACGAGCAGTACTTC
CASSTGGRVYEQYF
>TRBV6-1|TRBJ2-1|TRBD1|few
TGTGCCAGCAGTGGACAGGGTTTGTCCTACAATGAGCAGTTCTTC
CASSGQGLSYNEQFF
>TRBV13|TRBJ1-1|.|many
TGTGCCAGCAGCTTATTACGGATGAACACTGAAGCTTTCTTT
CASSLLRMNTEAFF
>TRBV29-1|TRBJ2-1|TRBD2|.
TGCAGCGTCCCCAGAAGCGGGAGTGCCTACAATGAGCAGTTCTTC
CSVPRSGSAYNEQFF
>TRBV28|TRBJ2-5|.|many
TGTGCCAGCAGACCCAGAGGAGGATTTAGGGAGACCCAGTACTTC
CASRPRGGFRETQYF